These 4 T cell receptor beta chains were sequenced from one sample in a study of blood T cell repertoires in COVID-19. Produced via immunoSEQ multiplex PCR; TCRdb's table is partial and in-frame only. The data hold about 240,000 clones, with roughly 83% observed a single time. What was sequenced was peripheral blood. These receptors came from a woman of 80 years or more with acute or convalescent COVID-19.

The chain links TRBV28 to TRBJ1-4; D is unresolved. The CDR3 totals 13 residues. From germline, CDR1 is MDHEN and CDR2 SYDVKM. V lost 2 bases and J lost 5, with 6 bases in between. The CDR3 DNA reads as TGTGCCAGCAGTTTACTTAGAAATGAAAAACTGTTTTTT. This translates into CASSLLRNEKLFF.

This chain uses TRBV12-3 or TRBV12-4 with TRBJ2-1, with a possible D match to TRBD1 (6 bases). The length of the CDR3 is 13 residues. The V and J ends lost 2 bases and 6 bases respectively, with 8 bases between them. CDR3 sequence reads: CASSLKQGNEQFF. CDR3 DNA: TGTGCCAGCAGTTTAAAACAGGGCAATGAGCAGTTCTTC.

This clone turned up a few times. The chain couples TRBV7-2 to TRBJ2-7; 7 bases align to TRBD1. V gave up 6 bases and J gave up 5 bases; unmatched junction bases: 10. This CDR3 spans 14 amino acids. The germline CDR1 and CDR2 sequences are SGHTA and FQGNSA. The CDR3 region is CASSLSKGADEQYF. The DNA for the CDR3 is TGTGCCAGCAGTTTATCGAAGGGGGCGGACGAGCAGTACTTC.

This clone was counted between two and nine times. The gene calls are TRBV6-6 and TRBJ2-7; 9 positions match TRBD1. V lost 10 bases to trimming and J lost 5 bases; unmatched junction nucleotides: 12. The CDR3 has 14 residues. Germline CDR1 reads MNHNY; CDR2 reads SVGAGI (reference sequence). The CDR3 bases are TGTGCCATCGGGGAGACAGGGGGTAGTCACGAGCAGTACTTC. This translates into CAIGETGGSHEQYF.